This TCR beta chain was found in a study of Ad26.COV2.S vaccination and SARS-CoV-2 variants (dated by TCRdb to the early 2020s). Context from the whole study: Vaccine-arm donors were drawn from COV1001, a multicentre, randomized, double-blind, placebo-controlled phase I-IIa trial of Ad26.COV2.S in healthy adults. Blinding of investigators to trial group allocation was maintained during experiments and outcome assessment. Ad26.COV2.S was administered intramuscularly at a dose of 5x10^10 or 1x10^11 viral particles, either as one shot or as two shots given 56 days apart. The TCR-sequenced set comprised approximately 30 samples: some 19 Ad26.COV2.S vaccine recipients, 5 placebo recipients and 8 SARS-CoV-2 convalescent individuals. TCRbeta repertoire sequencing served as the tool for gauging how specific and how broad the SARS-CoV-2-reactive T cell receptors were following Ad26.COV2.S vaccination. Participants in the trial were split at random into five groups of five each, receiving low-dose or high-dose Ad26.COV2.S once or twice, or else placebo on both occasions.

The immunoSEQ Assay was used to sequence TCRbeta CDR3 regions. After extraction, genomic DNA underwent amplification by bias-controlled multiplex PCR, followed by high-throughput sequencing. Per the original workflow: To quantify the absolute abundance of every unique TCRbeta CDR3 region, sequences were collapsed and filtered. Usable DNA was measured by amplifying reference genes present in all nucleated cells, and TCRbeta template counts were normalized to that usable DNA to estimate T cell fraction. Repertoire TCRs were annotated as SARS-CoV-2-specific when V gene, CDR3 amino acid sequence and J gene were exactly matched to a known reactive TCR set. The reference SARS-CoV-2 TCR set was obtained from MIRA and was filtered for enrichment in COVID-19-positive ImmuneCODE repertoires, whereby public or cross-reactive TCRs were removed. Using the MIRA antigens, annotated TCRs were further analysed by specific ORF or by position within an ORF. Depth was the summed frequency of annotated unique rearrangements, while breadth was defined as annotated unique rearrangements over total unique productive rearrangements. TCR breadth was compared between groups using two-sided Wilcoxon rank-sum tests. TCRdb limited this immuneACCESS table to in-frame rearrangements with V and J called. A share of clones is missing; checked studies link under half to unresolved V genes, and the rest is unexplained. V, J and clone size are taken as reported in that table, and D and trimming were inferred from the DNA itself. For this sample there are 400,000 to 450,000 clones; roughly 88% appear just once. The ten largest clones take up approximately 4.5% of the sample.

The meaning of the sample's treatment or condition label: around 19 received Ad26.COV2.S at low or high dose, single or two shots; a few received placebo; per-sample allocation not given. For vaccine and placebo recipients, the sequenced repertoires came from samples collected on day 63 after the first injection. In Cohort 1b, about 27 adults aged 18-55 years were enrolled at a single site in Boston, USA, between 29 July and 7 August 2020. As a vaccine, Ad26.COV2.S was a replication-incompetent adenovirus type 26 vector that expressed a prefusion-stabilized SARS-CoV-2 spike protein derived from the original Wuhan strain. Broad study findings and their caveats: The study was not powered to compare responses between vaccine doses or regimens. Higher spike-specific TCR breadth was observed in Ad26.COV2.S recipients than in placebo recipients (P = 0.0014). Non-spike TCR breadth was comparable between vaccine and placebo recipients, consistent with the vaccine containing only spike. Substantial breadth of spike-specific CD8+ and CD4+ T cell responses was reported after vaccination. According to the authors, total T cell responses may have been underestimated by the TCR breadth and depth analyses.

Via the germline V gene, CDR1 is KGHDR and CDR2 SFDVKD. Trimming removed 5 bases from V and 6 bases from J; the gene matches leave 12 bases unexplained. From the cysteine up to the phenylalanine, the CDR3 has a length of 16 residues. Of all the DNA, just the CDR3 is kept, 48 bases in frame from base 1. This clone showed up just once. The antigen it recognizes is unknown. Per-base qualities were not stored, and no clone one base away is much larger. Here the sequenced sample was peripheral blood, taken in a trial of Ad26.COV2.S vaccine versus placebo. The chain uses TRBV24-1 and TRBJ2-3; the junction holds 8 bases that match TRBD2. The TCR comes from a person between 18 and 60 years old who received the Ad26.COV2.S COVID-19 vaccine or a placebo. This receptor has the CDR3 CATSGTSGRGLDTQYF. The DNA sequence reads TGTGCCACCAGTGGAACTAGCGGTCGGGGGCTGGATACGCAGTATTTT.